This T cell receptor (beta chain) was obtained from a study of blood T cell repertoires in COVID-19. Study-level background: PBMCs, B-cell-depleted T cells, or T cells provided the cDNA or gDNA that made up the material.

In the authors' methods: Nucleated cell counts were estimated from reference gene primer amplification. The method was immunoSEQ multiplex PCR; TCRdb's version includes in-frame clones alone and lacks a portion of them. The V and J calls and clone size are taken from that table; D and trimming were inferred from the DNA. The sample has 85,000 to 95,000 clones; about 82% are singletons. This CDR3 contains 15 residues. The germline V gene encodes CDR1 MNHNY and CDR2 SVGAGI (reference sequence). Unmatched junction bases numbered 10, after V lost 6 bases and J lost 5 bases. The gene calls are TRBV6-6 and TRBJ2-7; 10 bases match TRBD1. Material for sequencing was peripheral blood. This TCR derives from a human donor in a cohort sampled during active COVID-19. In DNA form, the CDR3 reads TGTGCCAGCAGCCAGACCGGGACAGGGGTAAACGAGCAGTACTTC. It codes for CASSQTGTGVNEQYF.